This record concerns one T cell receptor beta chain sequence. Profiled with immunoSEQ multiplex PCR; TCRdb holds only in-frame clones, not every one. Of roughly 60,000 clones listed, 85% to 95% are singletons. The data derive from a study of control samples from healthy donors and cancer patients. The receptor's source is a man aged 30 to 45 in good health. The specimen was blood.

The CDR3 spells CALSGGLGGYTF. In DNA, the CDR3 is TGTGCCTTATCAGGGGGCCTTGGTGGCTACACCTTC. The chain joins TRBV30 to TRBJ1-2; TRBD1 aligns across 8 bases. From germline, CDR1 is GTSNPN and CDR2 SVGIG (reference sequence). The CDR3 has 12 amino acids. V lost 7 bases to trimming and J lost 7 bases; unmatched junction nucleotides: 8.